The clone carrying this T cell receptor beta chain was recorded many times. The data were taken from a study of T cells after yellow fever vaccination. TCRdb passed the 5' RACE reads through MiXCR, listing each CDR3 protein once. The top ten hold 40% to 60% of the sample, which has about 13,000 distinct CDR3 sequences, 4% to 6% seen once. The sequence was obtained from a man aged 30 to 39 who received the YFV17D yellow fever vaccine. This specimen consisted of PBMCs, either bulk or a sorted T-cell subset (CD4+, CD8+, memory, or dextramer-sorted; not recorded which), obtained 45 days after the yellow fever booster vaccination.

This CDR3 reads CASSQGGLAGSYNEQFF. DNA for the CDR3: TGCGCCAGCAGCCAAGGTGGACTAGCGGGGTCGTACAATGAGCAGTTCTTC. This chain connects TRBV4-3 to TRBJ2-1; TRBD2 aligns across 12 bases. Per the germline V gene, CDR1 is LGHNA and CDR2 is YSLEER. V lost 1 base and J lost 4; bases outside the gene matches: 5. This CDR3 contains 17 residues.